The clone carrying this T cell receptor beta chain was detected a few times. What it binds is not known. This record belongs to a study of cytomegalovirus exposure and HLA in healthy donors. Turning to the study itself: As released early, the data held about 85 million unique TCRs from HLA-typed donors. Study-wide results and caveats: Many donors carried some public TCRs, although rarity characterized most TCR sequences.

In the PCR, 60 Vbeta and 13 Jbeta primers were used. Clones were read by immunoSEQ multiplex PCR, and TCRdb kept only the in-frame ones, dropping some. The sample carries fewer than 250,000 clones, about four fifths recorded once. Healthy people donating bone marrow made up the donors. CDR1 is KGHSH, CDR2 LQKENI, per germline. The CDR3 runs 15 residues. The trim removed 3 bases at V and 0 bases at J, leaving 3 bases unmatched. The rearrangement joins TRBV18 to TRBJ2-7; 9 nucleotides line up with TRBD1. The sequence derives from a man younger than 40 in good health and CMV-seropositive. Specimen: PBMCs. CDR3 amino acids: CASSPRTGVSYEQYF. In DNA form, the CDR3 reads TGTGCCAGCTCACCCCGGACAGGGGTCTCCTACGAGCAGTACTTC.